This paragraph covers one T cell receptor beta chain sequence. Antigen specificity is unknown. The data were taken from a study of cytomegalovirus exposure and HLA in healthy donors. Across the study: There were roughly 120 million unique TCR beta sequences, drawn from about 179 million T cells, in an earlier analysis. Falling in the Caucasian-associated ancestry cluster were 80% to 85% of approximately 400 genotyped donors. Study-level results: The classifier, whose performance was assessed in both the original and validation cohorts, reportedly diagnosed cytomegalovirus status with high specificity and sensitivity. The study listed approximately 160 cytomegalovirus-associated TCR beta chains.

CDR1 and CDR2 from the germline V gene are SGHNT and YYREEE (reference sequence). V gave up 0 bases and J gave up 10 bases, with 18 bases separating them. The CDR3 sequence is 15 residues long. PCR amplification relied on 60 Vbeta primers (plus 13 Jbeta primers). Repertoires were generated with immunoSEQ multiplex PCR, while TCRdb's copy carries only in-frame clones and drops some. The sample carries more than 200,000 clones, about 79% recorded once. This clonotype was sampled from a male donor in good health and CMV-seronegative. The sequenced material came from PBMCs. The V gene is TRBV5-4, the J gene TRBJ2-3; unclear D gene. The chain's CDR3 is CASSLDGSGNHAQYF. The CDR3 DNA follows: TGTGCCAGCAGCTTGGACGGGTCGGGTAATCATGCGCAGTATTTT.